This TCR beta chain is from a study of blood T cell repertoires in COVID-19. At the level of the study: Samples of COVID-19 (acute and convalescent) were obtained from the United States, Italy and Spain. PBMCs, B-cell-depleted T cells, or T cells provided the cDNA or gDNA that made up the material.

In the original workflow: Using reference gene primer amplification, nucleated cell counts were estimated. Sequencing was performed with immunoSEQ multiplex PCR; in TCRdb, only in-frame clones are kept and a portion is missing. The DNA gave D and trimming, while V, J and clone size come from that table. Here the sample spans 140,000 to 150,000 clones, about 87% being singletons. As concerns this clone: This same CDR3 is encoded by further DNA sequences in the sample.

CDR1 and CDR2 from the germline V gene are SGHRS and YFSETQ. Trimming took 0 bases from V and 2 from J, leaving 6 bases between them. This CDR3 has 14 amino acids. The sample was peripheral blood. The TCR originated in a human donor in a cohort sampled during active COVID-19. The genes are TRBV5-1 and TRBJ1-5, with D maybe TRBD1 (6 bases). The CDR3 spells CASSLGTGNQPQHF. In DNA form, the CDR3 reads TGCGCCAGCAGCTTGGGGACAGGCAATCAGCCCCAGCATTTT.